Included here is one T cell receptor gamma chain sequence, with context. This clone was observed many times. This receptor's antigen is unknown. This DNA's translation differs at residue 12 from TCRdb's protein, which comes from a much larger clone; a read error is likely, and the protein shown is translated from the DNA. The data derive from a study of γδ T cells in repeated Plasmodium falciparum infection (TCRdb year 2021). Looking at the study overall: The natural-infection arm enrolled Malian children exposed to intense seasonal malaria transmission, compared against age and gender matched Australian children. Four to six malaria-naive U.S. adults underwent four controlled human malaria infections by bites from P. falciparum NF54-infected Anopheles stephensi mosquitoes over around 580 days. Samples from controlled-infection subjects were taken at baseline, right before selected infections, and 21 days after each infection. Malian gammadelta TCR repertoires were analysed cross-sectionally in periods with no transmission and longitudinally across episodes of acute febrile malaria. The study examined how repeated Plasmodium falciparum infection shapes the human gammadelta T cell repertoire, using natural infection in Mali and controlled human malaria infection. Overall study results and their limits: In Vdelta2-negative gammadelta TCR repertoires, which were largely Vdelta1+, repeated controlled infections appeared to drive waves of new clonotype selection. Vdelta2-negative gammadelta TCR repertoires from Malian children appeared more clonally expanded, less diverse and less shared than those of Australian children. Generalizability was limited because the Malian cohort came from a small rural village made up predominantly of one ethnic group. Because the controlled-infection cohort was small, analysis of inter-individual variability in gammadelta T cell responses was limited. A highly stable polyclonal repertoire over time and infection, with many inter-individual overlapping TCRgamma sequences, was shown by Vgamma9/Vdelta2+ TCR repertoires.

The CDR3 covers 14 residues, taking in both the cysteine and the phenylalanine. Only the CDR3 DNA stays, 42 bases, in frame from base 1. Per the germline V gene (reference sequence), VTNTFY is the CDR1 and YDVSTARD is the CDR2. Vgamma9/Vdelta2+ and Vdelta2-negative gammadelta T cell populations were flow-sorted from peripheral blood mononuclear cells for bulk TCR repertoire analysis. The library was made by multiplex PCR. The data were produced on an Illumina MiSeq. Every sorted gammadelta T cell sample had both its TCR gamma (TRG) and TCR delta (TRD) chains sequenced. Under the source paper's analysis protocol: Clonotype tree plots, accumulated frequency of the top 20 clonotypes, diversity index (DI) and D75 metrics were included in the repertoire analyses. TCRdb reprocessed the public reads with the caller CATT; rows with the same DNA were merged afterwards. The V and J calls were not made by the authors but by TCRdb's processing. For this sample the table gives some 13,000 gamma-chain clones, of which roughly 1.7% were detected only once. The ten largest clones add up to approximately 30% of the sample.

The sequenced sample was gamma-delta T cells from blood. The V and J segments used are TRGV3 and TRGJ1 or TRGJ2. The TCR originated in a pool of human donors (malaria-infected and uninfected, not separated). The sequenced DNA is TGTGCCACCTGGGACAGGTTGAATTATTATAAGGAACTCTTT. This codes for CATWDRLNYYKELF.